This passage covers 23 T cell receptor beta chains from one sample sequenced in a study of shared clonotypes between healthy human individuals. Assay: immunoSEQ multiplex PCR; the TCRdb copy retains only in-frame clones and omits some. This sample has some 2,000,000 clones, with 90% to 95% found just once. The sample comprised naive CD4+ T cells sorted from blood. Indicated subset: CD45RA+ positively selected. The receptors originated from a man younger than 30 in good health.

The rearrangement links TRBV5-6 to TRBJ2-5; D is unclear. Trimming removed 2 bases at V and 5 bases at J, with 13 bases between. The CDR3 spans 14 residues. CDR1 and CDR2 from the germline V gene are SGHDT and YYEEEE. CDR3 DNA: TGTGCCAGCAGCTTTGTGGATTTTGGGGAGACCCAGTACTTC. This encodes CASSFVDFGETQYF.

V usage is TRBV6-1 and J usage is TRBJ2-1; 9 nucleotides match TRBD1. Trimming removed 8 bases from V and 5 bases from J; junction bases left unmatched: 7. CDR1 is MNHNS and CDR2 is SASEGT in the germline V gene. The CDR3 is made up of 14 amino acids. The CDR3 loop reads CASARDRAHNEQFF. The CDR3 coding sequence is TGTGCCAGCGCGCGGGACAGGGCCCACAATGAGCAGTTCTTC.

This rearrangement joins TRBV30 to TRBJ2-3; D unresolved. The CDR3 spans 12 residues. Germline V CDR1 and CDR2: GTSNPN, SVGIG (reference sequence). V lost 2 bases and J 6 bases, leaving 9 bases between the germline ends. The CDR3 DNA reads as TGTGCCTGGAGTTCTTTACCGGATACGCAGTATTTT. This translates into CAWSSLPDTQYF.

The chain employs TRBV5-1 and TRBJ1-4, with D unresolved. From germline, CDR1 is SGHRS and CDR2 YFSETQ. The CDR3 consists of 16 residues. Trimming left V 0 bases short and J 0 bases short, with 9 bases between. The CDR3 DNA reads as TGCGCCAGCAGCTTGGGCGCAGCCGCAACTAATGAAAAACTGTTTTTT. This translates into CASSLGAAATNEKLFF.

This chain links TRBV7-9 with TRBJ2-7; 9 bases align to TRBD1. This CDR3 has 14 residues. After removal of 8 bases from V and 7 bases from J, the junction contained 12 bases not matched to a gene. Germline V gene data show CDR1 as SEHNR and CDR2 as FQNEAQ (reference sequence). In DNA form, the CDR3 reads TGTGCCAGCGGAAAGGGACAGGGTGGGGGAGAGCAGTACTTC. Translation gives CASGKGQGGGEQYF.

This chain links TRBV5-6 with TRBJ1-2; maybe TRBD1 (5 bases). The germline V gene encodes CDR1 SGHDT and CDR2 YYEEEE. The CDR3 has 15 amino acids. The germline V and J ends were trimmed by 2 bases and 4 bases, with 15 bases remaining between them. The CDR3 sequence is CASSLKTGRVYGYTF. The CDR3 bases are TGTGCCAGCAGCTTAAAAACAGGAAGAGTCTATGGCTACACCTTC. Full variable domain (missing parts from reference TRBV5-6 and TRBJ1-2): DAGVTQSPTHLIKTRGQQVTLRCSPKSGHDTVSWYQQALGQGPQFIFQYYEEEERQRGNFPDRFSGHQFPNYSSELNVNALLLGDSALYLCASSLKTGRVYGYTFGSGTRLTVV.

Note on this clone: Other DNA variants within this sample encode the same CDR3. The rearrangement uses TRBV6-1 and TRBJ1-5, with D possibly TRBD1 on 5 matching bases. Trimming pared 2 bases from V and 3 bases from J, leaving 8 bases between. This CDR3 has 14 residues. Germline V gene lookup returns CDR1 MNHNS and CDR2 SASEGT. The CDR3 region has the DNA TGTGCCAGCAGTGAACAGGGCTCCAATCAGCCCCAGCATTTT. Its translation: CASSEQGSNQPQHF.

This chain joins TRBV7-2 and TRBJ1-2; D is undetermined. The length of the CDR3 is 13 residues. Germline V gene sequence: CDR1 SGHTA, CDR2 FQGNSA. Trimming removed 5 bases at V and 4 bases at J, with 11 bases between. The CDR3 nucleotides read TGTGCCAGCAGCCGTGGAACTATCTATGGCTACACCTTC. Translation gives CASSRGTIYGYTF.

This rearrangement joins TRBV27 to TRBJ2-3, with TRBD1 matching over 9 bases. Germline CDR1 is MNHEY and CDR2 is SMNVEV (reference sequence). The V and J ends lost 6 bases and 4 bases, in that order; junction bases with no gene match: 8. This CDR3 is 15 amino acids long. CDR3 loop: CASRSEDRGPDTQYF. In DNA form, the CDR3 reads TGTGCCAGCAGGTCCGAGGACAGGGGCCCAGATACGCAGTATTTT.

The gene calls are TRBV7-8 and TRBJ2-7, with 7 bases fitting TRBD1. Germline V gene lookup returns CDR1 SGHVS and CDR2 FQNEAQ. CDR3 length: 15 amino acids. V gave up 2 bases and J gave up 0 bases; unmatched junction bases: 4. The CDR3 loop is CASSLRQGFSYEQYF. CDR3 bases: TGTGCCAGCAGCTTAAGACAGGGATTCTCCTACGAGCAGTACTTC.

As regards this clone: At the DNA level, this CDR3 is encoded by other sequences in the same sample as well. The CDR3, as DNA: TGTGCCAGCTCACCAGGTCGGGAGACCCAGTACTTC. Translated, it gives CASSPGRETQYF. This chain connects TRBV18 to TRBJ2-5; D is ambiguous. The CDR3 is made up of 12 amino acids. V dropped 2 bases and J dropped 5 bases, with 6 bases sitting between them. Germline CDR1 KGHSH, CDR2 LQKENI.

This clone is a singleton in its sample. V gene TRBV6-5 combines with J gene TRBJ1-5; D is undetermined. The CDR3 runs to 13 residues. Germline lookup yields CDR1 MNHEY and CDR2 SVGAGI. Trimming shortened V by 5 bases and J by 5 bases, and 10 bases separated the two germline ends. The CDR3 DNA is TGTGCCAGCAGTACGGTGGGCGATCAGCCCCAGCATTTT. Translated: CASSTVGDQPQHF.

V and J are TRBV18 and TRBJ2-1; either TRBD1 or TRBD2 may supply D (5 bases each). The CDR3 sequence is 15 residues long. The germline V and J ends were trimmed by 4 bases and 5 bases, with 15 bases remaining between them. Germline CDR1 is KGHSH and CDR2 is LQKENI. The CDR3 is CASSQLPGPDNEQFF. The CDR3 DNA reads TGTGCCAGCTCACAACTCCCGGGACCGGACAATGAGCAGTTCTTC.

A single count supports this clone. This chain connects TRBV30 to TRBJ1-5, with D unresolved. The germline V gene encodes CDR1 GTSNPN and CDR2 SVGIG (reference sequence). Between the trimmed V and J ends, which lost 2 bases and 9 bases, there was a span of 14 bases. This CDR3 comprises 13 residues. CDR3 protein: CAWSPDAWAPQHF. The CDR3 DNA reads TGTGCCTGGAGTCCGGACGCCTGGGCGCCCCAGCATTTT.

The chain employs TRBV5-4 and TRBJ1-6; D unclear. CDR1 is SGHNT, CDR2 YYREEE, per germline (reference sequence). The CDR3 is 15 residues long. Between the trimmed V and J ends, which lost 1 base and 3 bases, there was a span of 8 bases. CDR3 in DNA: TGTGCCAGCAGCTTGTCCGGGATCTATAATTCACCCCTCCACTTT. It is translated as CASSLSGIYNSPLHF. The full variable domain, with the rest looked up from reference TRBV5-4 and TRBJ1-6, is ETGVTQSPTHLIKTRGQQVTLRCSSQSGHNTVSWYQQALGQGPQFIFQYYREEENGRGNFPPRFSGLQFPNYSSELNVNALELDDSALYLCASSLSGIYNSPLHFGNGTRLTVT.

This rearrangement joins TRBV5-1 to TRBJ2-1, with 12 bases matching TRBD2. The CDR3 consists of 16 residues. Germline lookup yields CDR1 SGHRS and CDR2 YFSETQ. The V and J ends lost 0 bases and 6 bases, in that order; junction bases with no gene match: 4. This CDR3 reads CASSLAGLAGINEQFF. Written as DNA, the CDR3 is TGCGCCAGCAGCTTGGCGGGACTAGCGGGTATCAATGAGCAGTTCTTC. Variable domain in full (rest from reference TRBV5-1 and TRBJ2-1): KAGVTQTPRYLIKTRGQQVTLSCSPISGHRSVSWYQQTPGQGLQFLFEYFSETQRNKGNFPGRFSGRQFSNSRSEMNVSTLELGDSALYLCASSLAGLAGINEQFFGPGTRLTVL.

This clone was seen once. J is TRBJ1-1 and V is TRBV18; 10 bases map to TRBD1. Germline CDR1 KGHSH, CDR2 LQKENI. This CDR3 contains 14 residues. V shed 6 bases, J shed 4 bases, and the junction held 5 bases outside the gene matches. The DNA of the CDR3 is TGTGCCAGCTCCCCCGGGACAGGGGTCACTGAAGCTTTCTTT. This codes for CASSPGTGVTEAFF.

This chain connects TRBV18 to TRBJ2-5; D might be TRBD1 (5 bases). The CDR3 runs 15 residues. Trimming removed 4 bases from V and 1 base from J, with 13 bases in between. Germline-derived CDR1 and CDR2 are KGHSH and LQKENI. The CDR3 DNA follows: TGTGCCAGCTCACTGACGCTGACAGCCCAAGAGACCCAGTACTTC. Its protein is CASSLTLTAQETQYF.

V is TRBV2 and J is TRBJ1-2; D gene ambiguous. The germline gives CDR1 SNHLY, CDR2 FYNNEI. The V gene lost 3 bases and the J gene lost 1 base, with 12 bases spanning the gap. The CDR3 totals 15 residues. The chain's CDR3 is CASSERQEGNYGYTF. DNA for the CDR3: TGTGCCAGCAGTGAGAGGCAGGAGGGTAACTATGGCTACACCTTC.

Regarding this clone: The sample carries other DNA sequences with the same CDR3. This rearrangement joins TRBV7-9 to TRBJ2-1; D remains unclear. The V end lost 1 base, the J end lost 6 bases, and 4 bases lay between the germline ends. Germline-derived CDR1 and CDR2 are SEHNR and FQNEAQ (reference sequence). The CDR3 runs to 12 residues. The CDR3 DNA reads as TGTGCCAGCAGCTTAGTCAGCAATGAGCAGTTCTTC. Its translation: CASSLVSNEQFF.

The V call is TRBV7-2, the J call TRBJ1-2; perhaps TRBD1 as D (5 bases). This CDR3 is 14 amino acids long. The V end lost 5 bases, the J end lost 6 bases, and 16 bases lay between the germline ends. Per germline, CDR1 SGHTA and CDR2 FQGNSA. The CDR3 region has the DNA TGTGCCAGCAGCCCTGGAATGATAGGGGATGGCTACACCTTC. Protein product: CASSPGMIGDGYTF.

The CDR3 DNA is TGTGCCAGCAGCTACCTGGGACTAGCGGTATCGAGGGCCGACGAGCAGTACTTC. This encodes CASSYLGLAVSRADEQYF. The rearrangement joins TRBV5-4 to TRBJ2-7; 11 nucleotides line up with TRBD2. The CDR3 has 18 residues. Germline V CDR1 and CDR2: SGHNT, YYREEE (reference sequence). V lost 3 bases to trimming and J lost 5 bases; unmatched junction nucleotides: 16.

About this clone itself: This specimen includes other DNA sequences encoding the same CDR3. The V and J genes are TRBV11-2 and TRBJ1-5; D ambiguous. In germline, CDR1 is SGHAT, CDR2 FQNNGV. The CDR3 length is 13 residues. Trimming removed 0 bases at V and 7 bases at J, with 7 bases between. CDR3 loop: CASSLDRNQPQHF. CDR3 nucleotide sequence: TGTGCCAGCAGCTTAGATAGAAACCAGCCCCAGCATTTT.